This passage covers 15 T cell receptor beta chains from one sample sequenced in a study of shared clonotypes between healthy human individuals. The data were produced by immunoSEQ multiplex PCR, yet TCRdb's version contains in-frame clones alone and is incomplete. The sample has 450,000 to 500,000 clones, roughly 80% seen once. Sequencing was done on a sample of PBMCs. These receptors were collected from a woman aged 40 to 55 in good health. Some clones in this sample may be carry-over from other donors' samples.

Notes on this clone: This clone may be a read error of a much larger clone one base away. The gene calls are TRBV28 and TRBJ2-7; a possible D gene is TRBD1 (5 bases). The V gene lost 5 bases and the J gene lost 4 bases, with 15 bases spanning the gap. The CDR3 length is 14 residues. The V gene's germline CDR1 is MDHEN and CDR2 SYDVKM. Here the CDR3 reads CASSRTRGAYEQYF. CDR3 DNA: TGTGCCAGCAGTAGGACAAGGGGCGCGTACGAGCAGTACTTC.

The gene calls are TRBV11-2 and TRBJ2-7; maybe TRBD2 (7 bases). The CDR3 spans 14 residues. The germline V and J ends were trimmed by 2 bases and 7 bases, with 15 bases remaining between them. Per germline, CDR1 SGHAT and CDR2 FQNNGV. CDR3 nucleotide sequence: TGTGCCAGCAGCTTACAGGGGACTACGGGAGAGCAGTACTTC. Its protein product is CASSLQGTTGEQYF. The variable domain in full, with the rest retrieved from reference TRBV11-2 and TRBJ2-7, is EAGVAQSPRYKIIEKRQSVAFWCNPISGHATLYWYQQILGQGPKLLIQFQNNGVVDDSQLPKDRFSAERLKGVDSTLKIQPAKLEDSAVYLCASSLQGTTGEQYFGPGTRLTVT.

This chain links TRBV20-1 with TRBJ2-3, with no clear D. CDR3 length: 11 amino acids. Trimming left V 6 bases short and J 6 bases short, with 10 bases between. Per germline, CDR1 DFQATT and CDR2 SNEGSKA (reference sequence). The CDR3 coding sequence is TGCAGTGCCACCCTCGTGGATACGCAGTATTTT. It is translated as CSATLVDTQYF.

The V and J genes are TRBV5-1 and TRBJ2-7; TRBD2 agrees at 9 bases. CDR1 and CDR2 (germline): SGHRS, YFSETQ. The CDR3 consists of 17 residues. V lost 1 base, J lost 1 base, and 9 bases stayed unmatched. The chain's CDR3 is CASSLSPGTSRSYEQYF. In nucleotides, the CDR3 is TGCGCCAGCAGCTTGTCCCCCGGGACTAGCAGATCCTACGAGCAGTACTTC.

The rearrangement uses TRBV28 and TRBJ1-2; TRBD1 is a possible D gene (6 bases). The CDR3 loop spans 14 amino acids. The germline V gene encodes CDR1 MDHEN and CDR2 SYDVKM. Between the trimmed V and J ends, which lost 4 bases and 8 bases, there was a span of 17 bases. The CDR3 region is CASSSDSRVRGYTF. CDR3 sequence (DNA): TGTGCCAGCAGTTCGGACAGCCGCGTTCGCGGCTACACCTTC.

The chain joins TRBV28 to TRBJ2-6; D is uncertain. The V gene's germline CDR1 is MDHEN and CDR2 SYDVKM. With 7 bases removed from V and 2 bases from J, the gap between germline ends came to 6 bases. This CDR3 has 13 amino acids. The CDR3 DNA sequence: TGTGCCAGCACCACGGCTGGGGCCAACGTCCTGACTTTC. This sequence encodes CASTTAGANVLTF.

The chain is built from TRBV5-1 and TRBJ1-4, with D uncertain. The germline V and J ends were trimmed by 7 bases and 5 bases, with 21 bases remaining between them. Looked up from germline, CDR1 is SGHRS and CDR2 is YFSETQ. The CDR3 runs 16 residues. CDR3 amino acids: CASSVQPPALNEKLFF. CDR3 nucleotide sequence: TGCGCCAGCTCCGTGCAGCCTCCTGCGCTGAATGAAAAACTGTTTTTT.

Concerning this clone: This likely reflects a read error, since a far larger clone is one base away. The same CDR3 is also encoded by other DNA sequences in this sample. This rearrangement joins TRBV7-8 to TRBJ2-3, with unresolved D. In germline, CDR1 is SGHVS, CDR2 FQNEAQ. The CDR3 sequence is 15 residues long. CDR3 sequence reads: CASSLEYFGTDTQYF. CDR3 nucleotides: TGTGCTAGCAGCTTAGAGTACTTCGGCACAGATACGCAGTATTTT.

This clone was found once. DNA for the CDR3: TGTGCCATCAGTAAGACTAGCGGGTGGTACGAGCAGTACTTC. This sequence encodes CAISKTSGWYEQYF. The rearrangement links TRBV10-3 to TRBJ2-7; 10 nucleotides agree with TRBD2. This CDR3 region has 14 residues. Germline-derived CDR1 and CDR2 are ENHRY and SYGVKD. V shed 5 bases, J shed 4 bases, and the junction held 5 bases outside the gene matches.

V gene TRBV19 combines with J gene TRBJ1-1; a weak D match, TRBD1 (5 bases). The CDR3 is 13 residues long. The germline gives CDR1 LNHDA, CDR2 SQIVND (reference sequence). Trimming cost V 2 bases and J 5 bases, with 9 bases left between them. The CDR3 region is CASSITGGTEAFF. CDR3 nucleotides: TGTGCCAGTAGTATAACAGGAGGAACTGAAGCTTTCTTT.

Details on this clone: This probably arose from a read error, given a far larger clone one base away. The chain couples TRBV7-2 to TRBJ1-1; no reliable D call. V was trimmed by 2 bases and J by 7 bases, leaving 11 bases between them. Germline assignment: CDR1 SGHTA and CDR2 FQGNSA. The CDR3 loop spans 13 amino acids. Here the CDR3 reads CASSLPPLVEAFF. In DNA form, the CDR3 reads TGTGCCAGCAGCTTACCTCCTTTAGTTGAAGCTTTCTTT. Together with reference TRBV7-2 and TRBJ1-1, the CDR3 gives the full variable domain: GAGVSQSPSNKVTEKGKDVELRCDPISGHTALYWYRQSLGQGLEFLIYFQGNSAPDKSGLPSDRFSAERTGGSVSTLTIQRTQQEDSAVYLCASSLPPLVEAFFGQGTRLTVV.

This clone was seen once. The CDR3 DNA reads as TGTGCCAGCAGCGCCACTAGCGGACAGGGGGCCAAAAACATTCAGTACTTC. Translated, it gives CASSATSGQGAKNIQYF. The chain is built from TRBV7-9 and TRBJ2-4; tentative D call: TRBD1 (9 bases). CDR1 is SEHNR, CDR2 FQNEAQ, per germline (reference sequence). The CDR3 length is 17 residues. V lost 5 bases and J 1 base, leaving 18 bases between the germline ends.

This clone was recorded only once. This chain joins TRBV6-6 and TRBJ2-2, with D possibly being TRBD2 (6 bases). Germline V gene lookup returns CDR1 MNHNY and CDR2 SVGAGI (reference sequence). The CDR3 loop spans 14 amino acids. The germline V and J ends were trimmed by 7 bases and 7 bases, with 16 bases remaining between them. The CDR3 region has the DNA TGTGCCAGCAATCCGGGAGAATATGGCGGGGAGCTGTTTTTT. Protein: CASNPGEYGGELFF.

The V and J genes are TRBV7-9 and TRBJ2-7, with D possibly TRBD1 on 6 matching bases. CDR1 is SEHNR, CDR2 FQNEAQ, per germline (reference sequence). The CDR3 runs to 14 residues. V gave up 4 bases and J gave up 1 base, with 11 bases separating them. CDR3 coding DNA: TGTGCCAGCAGCTCAACCCAGGGGTCCTACGAGCAGTACTTC. It is translated as CASSSTQGSYEQYF.

This clone was seen ten or more times. The identical CDR3 is also encoded by other nucleotide sequences in the sample. The rearrangement uses TRBV6-1 and TRBJ2-7, with 8 bases lining up with TRBD2. This CDR3 comprises 15 residues. Germline-derived CDR1 and CDR2 are MNHNS and SASEGT. Trimming cost V 4 bases and J 4 bases; bases outside gene matches: 9. In nucleotides, the CDR3 is TGTGCCAGCAGTGCAGACGCCGGGGGGGTGTACGAGCAGTACTTC. Residues: CASSADAGGVYEQYF.